This T cell receptor beta chain came from a study of cytotoxic CD8 clonotypes in ibrutinib-treated CLL. Assay: immunoSEQ multiplex PCR; the TCRdb copy retains only in-frame clones and omits some. Counted here are about 130,000 clones, 80% to 90% occurring once; the ten biggest clones make up about 2.1%. Per the germline V gene, CDR1 is MNHEY and CDR2 is SMNVEV (reference sequence). The CDR3 length is 15 residues. The V and J ends lost 2 bases and 5 bases, in that order; junction bases with no gene match: 5. J is TRBJ1-5 and V is TRBV27; 8 bases match TRBD1. The source is a human donor with chronic lymphocytic leukemia. The sequencing used PBMCs, collected after 24 months of ibrutinib treatment. The CDR3 coding sequence is TGTGCCAGCAGTTTAGGAACAGGGGGGGATCAGCCCCAGCATTTT. It specifies CASSLGTGGDQPQHF.